This T cell receptor (beta chain) was identified in a study of response to subunit inactivated influenza vaccine (dated by TCRdb to 2016 to 2018). Some background on the complete study: To follow how T cells responded to a trivalent subunit inactivated influenza vaccine, the researchers relied on deep quantitative profiling of the T cell receptor repertoire.

Overall results and qualifications from the work: The authors suggested that each seasonal influenza vaccination may recruit only a limited number of new T cells.

This clonotype was seen only a few times. No antigen is known for it. It has no much larger one-base neighbor in the sample; base qualities were not kept. V was cut back by 4 bases and J by 5 bases, leaving a gap of 17 bases between them. The CDR3, cysteine through phenylalanine, is 15 amino acids long. The retained sequence is limited to the CDR3, 45 bases, with the frame set at the first base. The germline V gene encodes CDR1 SGHDN and CDR2 FVKESK. Library construction relied on RT-PCR. TCRdb shows the sequencer as Illumina HiSeq 2500. The public reads were quality trimmed at Q25 with fastp and then assembled into clones with MiXCR by TCRdb, keeping productive beta chains. For every CDR3 protein sequence, its rows merge into one entry that carries the most common genes and DNA. Recorded for this sample are 800,000 to 1,000,000 distinct CDR3 sequences; about 20% of them occurred a single time. The ten most abundant clones make up about 9.4% of the sample.

The starting material was PBMCs from blood, obtained more than 4 days after vaccination. The rearrangement combines TRBV14 with TRBJ2-5; the D gene is perhaps TRBD1 or TRBD2, as each covers 5 bases. This receptor was identified in a middle-aged man who received an inactivated influenza vaccine. Donor details come from another sample of the same person, matched by shared clones. The CDR3 reads as follows: CASSRDTGTRETQYF. In nucleotides, the sequence is TGTGCCAGCAGCCGGGATACCGGGACGCGGGAGACCCAGTACTTC.